The 15 T cell receptor beta chains presented below share a single source sample, sequenced in a study of cytomegalovirus exposure and HLA in healthy donors. PCR primers comprised 60 Vbeta and 13 Jbeta primers. Here immunoSEQ multiplex PCR was the method, and the copy in TCRdb shows in-frame clones only, minus some. The sample consists of under 300,000 clones, about 86% of them appearing once. Material: PBMCs. The receptors were gathered from a woman between 55 and 75 years old in good health and CMV-seropositive.

The V and J genes are TRBV29-1 and TRBJ1-1, with a weak D call TRBD1 (5 bases). CDR1 and CDR2 from the germline V gene are SQVTM and ANQGSEA. V lost 4 bases, J lost 5 bases, and 8 bases lay in between. CDR3 length equals 11 residues. CDR3 amino acids: CSVGRGTEAFF. CDR3 DNA: TGCAGCGTTGGTAGGGGTACTGAAGCTTTCTTT.

This clone was detected only once. The chain combines TRBV7-9 with TRBJ1-1; no clear D. V shed 6 bases and J shed 1 base, with 6 bases lying between them. The germline gives CDR1 SEHNR, CDR2 FQNEAQ (reference sequence). CDR3 length: 12 amino acids. The CDR3 is CASRLQNTEAFF. For the CDR3, the DNA is TGTGCCAGCAGGTTACAGAACACTGAAGCTTTCTTT.

The chain has TRBV6-1 and TRBJ1-1; D ambiguous. Trimming took off 6 bases at V and 6 bases at J, with 11 bases between the two ends. This CDR3 region has 12 residues. The germline V gene has CDR1 MNHNS and CDR2 SASEGT. The CDR3 coding sequence is TGTGCCAGCAGACGAGCAATGGCTGAAGCTTTCTTT. It specifies CASRRAMAEAFF.

This chain uses TRBV5-1 with TRBJ1-2; possible D gene TRBD1, 6 bases. CDR1 is SGHRS and CDR2 is YFSETQ in the germline V gene. This CDR3 spans 14 amino acids. The V end was cut by 1 base, the J end by 2 bases, with 9 bases between. In DNA form, the CDR3 reads TGCGCCAGCAGCTTGCAGGGGCCGAACTATGGCTACACCTTC. This codes for CASSLQGPNYGYTF. The full variable domain, rest sourced from reference TRBV5-1 and TRBJ1-2, is KAGVTQTPRYLIKTRGQQVTLSCSPISGHRSVSWYQQTPGQGLQFLFEYFSETQRNKGNFPGRFSGRQFSNSRSEMNVSTLELGDSALYLCASSLQGPNYGYTFGSGTRLTVV.

The J gene is TRBJ1-5, the V gene TRBV6-6; 11 bases fit TRBD1. This CDR3 spans 15 amino acids. The V and J ends lost 2 bases and 6 bases, in that order; junction bases with no gene match: 3. Germline CDR1 is MNHNY and CDR2 is SVGAGI (reference sequence). The CDR3 sequence: CASSYGQGASQPQHF. The CDR3 nucleotides are TGTGCCAGCAGTTACGGACAGGGGGCGTCTCAGCCCCAGCATTTT.

This clone occurred once. The chain is built from TRBV4-2 and TRBJ2-2; D possibly corresponds to TRBD1 (7 bases). V lost 1 base to trimming and J lost 5 bases, with 14 bases between them. The germline gives CDR1 LGHNA, CDR2 YNFKEQ. The length of the CDR3 is 16 residues. Written as DNA, the CDR3 is TGTGCCAGCAGCCAAGTTTGGGCAGGGGGGACCGGGGAGCTGTTTTTT. Amino acid sequence: CASSQVWAGGTGELFF.

The table lists this clone with a few counts. This chain joins TRBV7-9 and TRBJ1-4; 8 nucleotides line up with TRBD1. V lost 6 bases and J lost 8; bases outside the gene matches: 8. Germline CDR1 is SEHNR and CDR2 is FQNEAQ (reference sequence). The CDR3 runs to 14 residues. CDR3 loop: CASSVGQAGEKLFF. The CDR3 nucleotides read TGTGCCAGCAGTGTGGGACAGGCGGGGGAAAAACTGTTTTTT.

This clone was picked up a small number of times. The chain employs TRBV19 and TRBJ2-2, with TRBD1 matching over 8 bases. This CDR3 has 15 amino acids. V trimming: 1 base; J trimming: 6 bases; junction bases outside the gene matches: 4. The V gene's germline CDR1 is LNHDA and CDR2 SQIVND (reference sequence). This chain's CDR3 is CASSIAGQGPGELFF. CDR3 nucleotides: TGTGCCAGTAGTATAGCTGGACAGGGTCCCGGGGAGCTGTTTTTT.

This chain joins TRBV2 and TRBJ2-1; TRBD2 is a possible D gene (6 bases). The CDR3 loop spans 17 amino acids. CDR1 and CDR2 from the germline V gene are SNHLY and FYNNEI. V lost 5 bases and J 4 bases, leaving 21 bases between the germline ends. CDR3 in amino acids: CASSIAEAVSLYNEQFF. The CDR3 bases are TGTGCCAGCAGTATAGCGGAGGCGGTCTCTCTTTACAATGAGCAGTTCTTC.

The chain joins TRBV28 to TRBJ2-5; no reliable D call. The CDR3 sequence is 13 residues long. Trimming pared 2 bases from V and 6 bases from J, leaving 10 bases between. The germline V gene encodes CDR1 MDHEN and CDR2 SYDVKM. For the CDR3, the DNA is TGTGCCAGCAGTTTAAGAGGCCCCAAGACCCAGTACTTC. As protein: CASSLRGPKTQYF.

The genes are TRBV27 and TRBJ1-2, with 7 bases aligning to TRBD1. CDR1 MNHEY and CDR2 SMNVEV come from the germline V gene (reference sequence). With 7 bases clipped from V and 8 bases from J, the junction kept 13 bases outside the gene matches. The CDR3 loop spans 14 amino acids. The DNA for the CDR3 is TGTGCCAGCAAATCTATAGGGGGCGGTCAAGGCTACACCTTC. This gives the protein CASKSIGGGQGYTF.

DNA of the CDR3: TGTGCCAGCAAGGGGACAGGGGGTTTAAACACTGAAGCTTTCTTT. It yields the protein CASKGTGGLNTEAFF. The chain has TRBV2 and TRBJ1-1; 11 bases are shared with TRBD1. This CDR3 spans 15 amino acids. Germline lookup yields CDR1 SNHLY and CDR2 FYNNEI. The V and J ends lost 7 bases and 2 bases, in that order; junction bases with no gene match: 6.

This clone was seen once. The chain is built from TRBV9 and TRBJ2-7, with D possibly TRBD2 on 6 matching bases. Between the trimmed V and J ends, which lost 3 bases and 6 bases, there was a span of 16 bases. The CDR3 consists of 14 residues. CDR1 and CDR2 from the germline V gene are SGDLS and YYNGEE. The CDR3 coding sequence is TGTGCCAGCAGCGCCCGGGACTTATCGAGCGAGCAGTACTTC. Protein sequence: CASSARDLSSEQYF.

This clone appeared a few times. The gene calls are TRBV5-6 and TRBJ1-4; possible D gene TRBD1, 5 bases. This CDR3 contains 14 residues. Germline V gene sequence: CDR1 SGHDT, CDR2 YYEEEE. The ends were cut back, 3 bases at V and 8 bases at J, with 14 bases in the middle. The CDR3 sequence is CASSSGLDREKLFF. The CDR3, as DNA: TGTGCCAGCAGCTCGGGACTGGATAGGGAAAAACTGTTTTTT.

The V call is TRBV10-3, the J call TRBJ2-5; 10 nucleotides align to TRBD1. This CDR3 has 15 amino acids. The V and J ends lost 10 bases and 4 bases, in that order; junction bases with no gene match: 12. Germline assignment: CDR1 ENHRY and CDR2 SYGVKD. The CDR3 protein is CATRGIRQGAETQYF. Here the CDR3 DNA reads TGTGCCACCCGGGGGATTAGACAGGGGGCAGAGACCCAGTACTTC.